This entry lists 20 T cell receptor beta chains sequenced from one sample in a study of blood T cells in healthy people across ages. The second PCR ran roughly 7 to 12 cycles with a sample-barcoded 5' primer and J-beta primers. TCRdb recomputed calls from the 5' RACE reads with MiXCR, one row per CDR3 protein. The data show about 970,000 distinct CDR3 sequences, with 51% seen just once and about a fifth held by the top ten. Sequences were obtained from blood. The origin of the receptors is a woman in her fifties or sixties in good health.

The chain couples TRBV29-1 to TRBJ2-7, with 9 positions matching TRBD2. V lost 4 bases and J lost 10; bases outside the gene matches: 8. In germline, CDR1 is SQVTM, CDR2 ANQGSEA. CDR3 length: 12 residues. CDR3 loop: CSVGLAGANQYF. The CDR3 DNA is TGCAGCGTTGGCTTAGCGGGAGCAAACCAGTACTTC.

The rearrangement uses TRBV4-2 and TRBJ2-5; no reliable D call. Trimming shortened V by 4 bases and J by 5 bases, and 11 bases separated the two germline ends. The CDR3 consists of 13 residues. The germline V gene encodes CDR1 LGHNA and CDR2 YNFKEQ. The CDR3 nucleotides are TGTGCCAGCAGCCCACCAGCCCGGGAGACCCAGTACTTC. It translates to CASSPPARETQYF.

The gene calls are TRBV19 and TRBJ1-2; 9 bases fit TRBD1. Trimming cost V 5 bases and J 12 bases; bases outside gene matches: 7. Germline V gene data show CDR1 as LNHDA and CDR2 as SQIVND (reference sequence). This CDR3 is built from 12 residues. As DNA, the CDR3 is TGTGCCAGTAGTGCGGGACAGGGTGCCAACACCTTC. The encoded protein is CASSAGQGANTF. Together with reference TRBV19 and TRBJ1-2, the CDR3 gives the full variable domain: DGGITQSPKYLFRKEGQNVTLSCEQNLNHDAMYWYRQDPGQGLRLIYYSQIVNDFQKGDIAEGYSVSREKKESFPLTVTSAQKNPTAFYLCASSAGQGANTFGSGTRLTVV.

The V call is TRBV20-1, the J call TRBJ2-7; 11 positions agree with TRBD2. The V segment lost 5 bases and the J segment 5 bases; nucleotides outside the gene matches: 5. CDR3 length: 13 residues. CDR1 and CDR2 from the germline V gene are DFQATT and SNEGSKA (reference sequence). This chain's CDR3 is CSAGSGRAHEQYF. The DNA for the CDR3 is TGCAGTGCTGGTAGCGGGAGGGCCCACGAGCAGTACTTC.

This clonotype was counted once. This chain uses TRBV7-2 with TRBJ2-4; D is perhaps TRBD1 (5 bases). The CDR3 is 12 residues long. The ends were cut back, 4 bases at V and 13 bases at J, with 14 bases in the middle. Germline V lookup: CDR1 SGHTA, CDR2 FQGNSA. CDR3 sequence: CASSSDQGLQYF. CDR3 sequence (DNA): TGTGCCAGCAGCTCAGACCAGGGTTTGCAGTACTTC.

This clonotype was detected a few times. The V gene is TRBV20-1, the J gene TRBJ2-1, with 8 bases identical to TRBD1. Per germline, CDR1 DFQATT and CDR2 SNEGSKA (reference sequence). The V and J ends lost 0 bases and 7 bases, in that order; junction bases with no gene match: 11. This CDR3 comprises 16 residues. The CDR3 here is CSARDTAGGLWNEQFF. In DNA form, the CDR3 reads TGCAGTGCTAGAGATACGGCAGGGGGCCTATGGAATGAGCAGTTCTTC.

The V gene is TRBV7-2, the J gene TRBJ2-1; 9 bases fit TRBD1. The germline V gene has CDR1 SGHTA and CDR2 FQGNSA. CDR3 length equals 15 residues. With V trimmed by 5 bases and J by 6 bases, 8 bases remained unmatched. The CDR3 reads CASSAGTGSANEQFF. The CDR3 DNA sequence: TGTGCCAGCAGCGCCGGGACAGGGTCAGCCAATGAGCAGTTCTTC.

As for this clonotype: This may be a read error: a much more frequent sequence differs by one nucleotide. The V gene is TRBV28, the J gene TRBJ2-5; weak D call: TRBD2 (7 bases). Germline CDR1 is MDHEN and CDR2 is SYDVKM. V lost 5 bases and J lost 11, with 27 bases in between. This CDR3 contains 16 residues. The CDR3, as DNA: TGTGCCAGCAGTGACCTAGGGGGAGGGCAAGTCAATGAGCAGTACTTC. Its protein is CASSDLGGGQVNEQYF.

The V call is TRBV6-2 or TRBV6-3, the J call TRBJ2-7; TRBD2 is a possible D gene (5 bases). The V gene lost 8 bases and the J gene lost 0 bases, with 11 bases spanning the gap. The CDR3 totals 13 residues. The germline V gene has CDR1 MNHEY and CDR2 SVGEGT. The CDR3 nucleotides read TGTGCCAGCGTCCCCGGGGACTCCTACGAGCAGTACTTC. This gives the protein CASVPGDSYEQYF.

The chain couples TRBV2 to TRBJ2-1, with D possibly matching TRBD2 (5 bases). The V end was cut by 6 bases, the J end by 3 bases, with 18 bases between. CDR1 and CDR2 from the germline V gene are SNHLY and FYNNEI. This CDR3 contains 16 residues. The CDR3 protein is CASRGLGLMNYNEQFF. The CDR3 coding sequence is TGTGCCAGCAGAGGGCTCGGACTGATGAACTACAATGAGCAGTTCTTC.

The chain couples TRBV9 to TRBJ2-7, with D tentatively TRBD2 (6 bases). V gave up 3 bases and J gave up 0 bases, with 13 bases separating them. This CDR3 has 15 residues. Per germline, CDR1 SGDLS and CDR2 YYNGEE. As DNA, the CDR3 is TGTGCCAGCAGCGAAAAAGCGGGCCTCTCCTACGAGCAGTACTTC. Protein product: CASSEKAGLSYEQYF.

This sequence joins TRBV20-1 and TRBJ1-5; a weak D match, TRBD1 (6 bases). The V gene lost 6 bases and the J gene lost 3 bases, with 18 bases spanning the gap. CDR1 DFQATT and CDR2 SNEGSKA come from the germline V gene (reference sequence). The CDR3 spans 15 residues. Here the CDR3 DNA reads TGCAGTGCCCCCTTTGGGACAAGACTCAATCAGCCCCAGCATTTT. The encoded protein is CSAPFGTRLNQPQHF.

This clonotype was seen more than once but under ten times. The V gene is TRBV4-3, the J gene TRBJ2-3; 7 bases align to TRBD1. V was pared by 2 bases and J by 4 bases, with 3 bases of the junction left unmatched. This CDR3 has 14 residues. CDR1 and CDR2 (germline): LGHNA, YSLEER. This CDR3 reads CASSQRTGPDTQYF. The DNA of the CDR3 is TGCGCCAGCAGCCAAAGGACAGGTCCAGATACGCAGTATTTT.

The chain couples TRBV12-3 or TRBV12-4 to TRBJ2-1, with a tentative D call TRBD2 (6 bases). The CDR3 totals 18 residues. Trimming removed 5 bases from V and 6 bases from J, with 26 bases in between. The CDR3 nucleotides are TGTGCCAGCAGTACACCCATTTCGCGGGAACGTCCCCCCAATGAGCAGTTCTTC. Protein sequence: CASSTPISRERPPNEQFF.

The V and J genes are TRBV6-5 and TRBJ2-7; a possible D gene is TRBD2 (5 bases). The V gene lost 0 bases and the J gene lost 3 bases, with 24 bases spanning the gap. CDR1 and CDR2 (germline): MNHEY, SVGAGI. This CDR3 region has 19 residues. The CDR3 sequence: CASSYSLSTRAQRSYEQYF. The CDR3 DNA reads TGTGCCAGCAGTTACTCCCTATCCACTCGAGCCCAGCGGAGCTACGAGCAGTACTTC.

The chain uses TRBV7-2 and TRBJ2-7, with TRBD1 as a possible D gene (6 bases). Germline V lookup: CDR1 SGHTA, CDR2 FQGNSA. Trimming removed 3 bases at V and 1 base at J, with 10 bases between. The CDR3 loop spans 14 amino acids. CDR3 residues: CASSFARGSYEQYF. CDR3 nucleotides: TGTGCCAGCAGCTTCGCCAGGGGATCCTACGAGCAGTACTTC.

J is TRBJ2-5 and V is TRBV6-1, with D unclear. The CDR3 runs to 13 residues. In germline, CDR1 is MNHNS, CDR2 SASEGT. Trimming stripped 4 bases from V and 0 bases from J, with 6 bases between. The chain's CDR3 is CASSGLNQETQYF. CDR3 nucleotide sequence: TGTGCCAGCAGTGGACTCAACCAAGAGACCCAGTACTTC.

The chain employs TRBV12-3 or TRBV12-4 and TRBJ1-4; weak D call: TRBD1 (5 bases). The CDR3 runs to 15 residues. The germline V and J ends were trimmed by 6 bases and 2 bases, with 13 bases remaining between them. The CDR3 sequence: CASSLDDSTNEKLFF. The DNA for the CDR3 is TGTGCCAGCAGCTTGGACGACAGCACTAATGAAAAACTGTTTTTT.

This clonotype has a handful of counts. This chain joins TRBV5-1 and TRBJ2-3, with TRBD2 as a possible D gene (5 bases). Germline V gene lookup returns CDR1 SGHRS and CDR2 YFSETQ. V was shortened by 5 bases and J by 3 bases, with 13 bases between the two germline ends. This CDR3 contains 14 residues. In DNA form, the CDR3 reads TGCGCCAGCAGTCCCGGGATACTTACAGATACGCAGTATTTT. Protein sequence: CASSPGILTDTQYF.

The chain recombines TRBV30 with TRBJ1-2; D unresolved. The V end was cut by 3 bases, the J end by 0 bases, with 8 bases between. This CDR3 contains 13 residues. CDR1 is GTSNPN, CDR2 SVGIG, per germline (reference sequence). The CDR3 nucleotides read TGTGCCTGGAGGTCAGTGGCTAACTATGGCTACACCTTC. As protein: CAWRSVANYGYTF.